This TCR beta chain is drawn from a study of OX40 agonist ivuxolimab in advanced cancers. Looked up from germline, CDR1 is SGHRS and CDR2 is YFSETQ. The CDR3 totals 14 residues. The junction had 3 bases not matched to a gene; V was cut back by 4 bases and J by 1 base. The protocol was immunoSEQ multiplex PCR, while the TCRdb copy is restricted to in-frame clones and leaves out a portion. The sample has roughly 89,000 clones; about nine tenths are singletons. The starting material was CD4+ or CD8+ T cells sorted from blood, obtained in a trial of the OX40 agonist ivuxolimab. This receptor was obtained from an adult with an advanced solid tumor such as melanoma, head and neck, liver or kidney cancer. This chain uses TRBV5-1 with TRBJ1-1; 8 nucleotides agree with TRBD1. The CDR3: CASSPGTGNTEAFF. In DNA, the CDR3 is TGCGCCAGCAGCCCGGGGACAGGGAACACTGAAGCTTTCTTT.